Listed here are 8 T cell receptor beta chains from one sample, sequenced in a study of T-cell memory formation after mild COVID-19. TCRdb itself ran the 5' RACE reads through MiXCR, one entry per CDR3 protein. This sample yields roughly 380,000 distinct CDR3 sequences, of which 25% to 30% are seen a single time; roughly 14% belongs to the top ten. Material: PBMCs or a T cell subset sorted from them (not recorded which). The source is an adult woman who had mild COVID-19 (a few samples of this study predate the infection). Cell type and time point are not known.

This clonotype was seen a handful of times. The chain is built from TRBV7-9 and TRBJ1-1; D unresolved. Germline V lookup: CDR1 SEHNR, CDR2 FQNEAQ (reference sequence). The CDR3 extends over 14 amino acids. V lost 1 base and J 6 bases, leaving 12 bases between the germline ends. In DNA form, the CDR3 reads TGTGCCAGCAGCTTAGACCCTTACGGTTCTGAAGCTTTCTTT. Protein product: CASSLDPYGSEAFF.

The gene calls are TRBV12-3 or TRBV12-4 and TRBJ1-5; D call uncertain. V was pared by 2 bases and J by 6 bases, with 11 bases between. The CDR3 loop spans 14 amino acids. The chain's CDR3 is CASSLSPGGQPQHF. CDR3 nucleotides: TGTGCCAGCAGTTTAAGTCCGGGCGGTCAGCCCCAGCATTTT.

The genes are TRBV14 and TRBJ2-3; D might be TRBD1 or TRBD2, each matching 5 bases. The V end lost 0 bases, the J end lost 0 bases, and 10 bases lay between the germline ends. This CDR3 region has 16 residues. Per germline, CDR1 SGHDN and CDR2 FVKESK. This CDR3 is CASSQDWGSSTDTQYF. CDR3 in DNA: TGTGCCAGCAGCCAAGATTGGGGGTCGAGCACAGATACGCAGTATTTT.

This chain connects TRBV20-1 to TRBJ2-1; 7 nucleotides match TRBD2. CDR1 is DFQATT, CDR2 SNEGSKA, per germline (reference sequence). J gave up 3 bases and V 6 bases, and 11 bases lay outside the gene matches. The CDR3 length is 15 residues. The CDR3 sequence: CSAKPGTNIYNEQFF. The DNA of the CDR3 is TGCAGTGCAAAACCCGGGACTAATATCTACAATGAGCAGTTCTTC.

This rearrangement joins TRBV5-6 to TRBJ1-5, with 9 bases that match TRBD1. Germline lookup yields CDR1 SGHDT and CDR2 YYEEEE. Trimming removed 3 bases from V and 9 bases from J; junction bases left unmatched: 7. This CDR3 has 14 amino acids. The CDR3 protein is CASSSGTGFGPQHF. DNA of the CDR3: TGTGCCAGCAGCTCCGGGACAGGGTTCGGGCCCCAGCATTTT.

V gene TRBV20-1 combines with J gene TRBJ1-1; TRBD1 might be the D (6 bases). The ends were cut back, 6 bases at V and 4 bases at J, with 12 bases in the middle. This CDR3 is 12 amino acids long. Germline CDR1 reads DFQATT; CDR2 reads SNEGSKA (reference sequence). The CDR3 reads CSANRVSTEAFF. The CDR3 bases are TGCAGTGCAAACAGGGTTAGCACTGAAGCTTTCTTT.

This clonotype was counted between two and nine times. V usage is TRBV12-3 or TRBV12-4 and J usage is TRBJ1-2; TRBD1 matches at 8 bases. Trimming removed 6 bases from V and 4 bases from J; junction bases left unmatched: 13. The CDR3 has 16 residues. The CDR3 here is CASSRRPQGAFYGYTF. The CDR3 nucleotides are TGTGCCAGCAGCCGTCGGCCCCAGGGGGCCTTCTATGGCTACACCTTC.

This chain uses TRBV7-9 with TRBJ1-1; D possibly corresponds to TRBD1 (6 bases). Trimming left V 5 bases short and J 1 base short, with 26 bases between. Germline values: CDR1 SEHNR, CDR2 FQNEAQ (reference sequence). The CDR3 totals 19 residues. The CDR3 nucleotides are TGTGCCAGCAGCCCCTACCCGGACAGAATAAGTTCGAGGAACACTGAAGCTTTCTTT. Encoded protein: CASSPYPDRISSRNTEAFF.